Reported below is one TCR beta chain. This receptor's antigen is unknown. No per-base quality is available; no much larger clone lies one base away. Enrolling through a virtual design, the prospective study's participants ranged in age from about 18 to 89 years and lived across about two dozen United States geographic areas. Cohort assignment in the prospective study relied on participant-reported clinical history from a screening survey and a study questionnaire. A participant counted as exposed if, within 2 weeks of entering the study, that participant had been in contact with someone who had a PCR-confirmed or clinician-diagnosed COVID-19 case. Mobile phlebotomists in the prospective study collected whole blood, serum and a nasopharyngeal or oropharyngeal swab from every participant. Participants in the prospective study had the option to provide additional blood draws and questionnaires over an approximately 2-month period. Before DNA extraction, blood samples from the prospective study were shipped at room temperature or frozen.

The immunoSEQ Assay, a bias-controlled multiplex PCR, was used to amplify TCRbeta CDR3 regions from genomic DNA. The paper's data handling went like this. The number of nucleated cells in each sample was estimated from the amplification of reference gene primers within the assay. To quantify the absolute abundance of each unique TCRbeta CDR3 rearrangement, sequence reads were collapsed and filtered. Productive Simpson clonality was computed per sample as the square root of Simpson's diversity index over productive rearrangements. The source is immuneACCESS, and TCRdb retained only in-frame sequences with V and J called. Part of the clones is not carried over; for the studies checked, unresolved V genes explain less than half of this, and the remainder is unexplained. V and J calls and clone size are given by that table; D and trimming were obtained from the DNA. The sample yields a few hundred thousand clones; around 91% were counted once. Less than 15% of the sample comes from the top ten.

The data were obtained in a study of blood T cell repertoires in COVID-19 (dated by TCRdb to 2019 to 2021). About the investigation overall: Samples covering the acute and convalescent phases of COVID-19 were provided by collaborators in the United States, Italy and Spain. The material from the prospective study consisted of cDNA or gDNA derived from T cells, B-cell-depleted T cells, or PBMCs. Subjects who had been exposed to COVID-19, were actively infected with it, or had recovered from it provided the deeply sampled blood TCRbeta repertoires that made up the dataset. A freely available public database, intended as a resource for researchers studying the immune response to SARS-CoV-2, is where the repertoires were released. The samples were drawn from two sources: the first 160 participants of the ongoing ImmuneRACE study, and some 1,300 subjects contributed by 6 global collaborators. The sample metadata nearly always contained a de-identified subject ID, COVID-19 status, age in years and sex. HLA class I and class II types, where available, came from metadata supplied by the sample provider rather than from assay-based typing. Broader findings and caveats from the paper: The amount of clinical and demographic metadata varied by source and participant and was provided uncurated.

CDR1 and CDR2 (KGHSH, LQKENI) derive from the germline V gene. The CDR3 covers 14 residues, taking in both the cysteine and the phenylalanine. The entry retains the CDR3 DNA only, 42 bases that are in frame from base 1. Clipping removes 2 bases from V and 10 bases from J, with 6 as the unmatched junction base count. The sequence was collected from a man younger than 40 who had been exposed to COVID-19. Sequenced material: PBMCs or T cells enriched from blood (not recorded which). This chain joins TRBV18 to TRBJ1-4; a stretch of 8 junction bases matches TRBD1. The sequenced DNA: TGTGCCAGCTCACCAGGGACAGGAGGGGGAAAACTGTTTTTT. It translates as CASSPGTGGGKLFF.